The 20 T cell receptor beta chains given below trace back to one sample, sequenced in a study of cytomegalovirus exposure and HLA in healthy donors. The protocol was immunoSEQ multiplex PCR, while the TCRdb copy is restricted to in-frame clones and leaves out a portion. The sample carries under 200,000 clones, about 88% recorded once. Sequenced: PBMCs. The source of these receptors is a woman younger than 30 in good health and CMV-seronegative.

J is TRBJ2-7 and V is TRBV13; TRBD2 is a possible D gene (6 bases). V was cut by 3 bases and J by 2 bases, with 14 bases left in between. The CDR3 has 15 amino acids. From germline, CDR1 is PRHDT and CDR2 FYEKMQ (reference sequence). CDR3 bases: TGTGCCAGCAGCTTCAGAGCGGGTGCTACCTACGAGCAGTACTTC. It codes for CASSFRAGATYEQYF.

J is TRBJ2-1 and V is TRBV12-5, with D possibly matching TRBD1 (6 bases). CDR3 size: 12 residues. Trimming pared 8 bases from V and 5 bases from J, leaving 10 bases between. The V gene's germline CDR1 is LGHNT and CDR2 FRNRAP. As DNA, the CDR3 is TGTGCTAGTTCTCCAGGGGACAATGAGCAGTTCTTC. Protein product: CASSPGDNEQFF.

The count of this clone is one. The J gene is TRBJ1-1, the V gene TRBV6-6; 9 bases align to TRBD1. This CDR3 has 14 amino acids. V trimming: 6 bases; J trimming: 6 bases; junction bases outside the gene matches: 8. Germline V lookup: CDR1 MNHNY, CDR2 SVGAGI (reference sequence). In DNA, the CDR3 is TGTGCCAGCAGCCTACAGGGGGCCGGGGCTGAAGCTTTCTTT. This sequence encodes CASSLQGAGAEAFF.

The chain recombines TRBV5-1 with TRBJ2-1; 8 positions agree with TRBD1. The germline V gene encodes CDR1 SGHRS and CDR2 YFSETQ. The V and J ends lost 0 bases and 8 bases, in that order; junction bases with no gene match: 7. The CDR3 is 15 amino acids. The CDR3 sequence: CASSLARGLWYEQFF. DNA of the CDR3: TGCGCCAGCAGCTTGGCCAGGGGGCTGTGGTATGAGCAGTTCTTC.

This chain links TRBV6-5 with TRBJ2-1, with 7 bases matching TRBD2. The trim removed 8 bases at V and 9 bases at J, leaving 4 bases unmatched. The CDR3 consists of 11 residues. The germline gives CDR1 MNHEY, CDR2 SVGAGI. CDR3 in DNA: TGTGCCAGCTCCTCGGGGGGTGAGCAGTTCTTC. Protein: CASSSGGEQFF.

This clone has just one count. The CDR3 sequence is CASSMTGTYNEQFF. CDR3 coding DNA: TGTGCCAGCAGCATGACAGGTACCTACAATGAGCAGTTCTTC. The V call is TRBV7-9, the J call TRBJ2-1; D perhaps matches TRBD1 (6 bases). Germline V gene data show CDR1 as SEHNR and CDR2 as FQNEAQ (reference sequence). V dropped 5 bases and J dropped 2 bases, with 10 bases sitting between them. This CDR3 has 14 residues. Using reference TRBV7-9 and TRBJ2-1 for the parts outside the CDR3, the full variable domain is DTGVSQNPRHKITKRGQNVTFRCDPISEHNRLYWYRQTLGQGPEFLTYFQNEAQLEKSRLLSDRFSAERPKGSFSTLEIQRTEQGDSAMYLCASSMTGTYNEQFFGPGTRLTVL.

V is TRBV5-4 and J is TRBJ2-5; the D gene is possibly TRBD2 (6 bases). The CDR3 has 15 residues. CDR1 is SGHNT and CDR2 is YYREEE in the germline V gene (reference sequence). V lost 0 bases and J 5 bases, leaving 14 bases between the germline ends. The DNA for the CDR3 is TGTGCCAGCAGCTTGGAGGCGGGGACCGGGGAGACCCAGTACTTC. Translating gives CASSLEAGTGETQYF.

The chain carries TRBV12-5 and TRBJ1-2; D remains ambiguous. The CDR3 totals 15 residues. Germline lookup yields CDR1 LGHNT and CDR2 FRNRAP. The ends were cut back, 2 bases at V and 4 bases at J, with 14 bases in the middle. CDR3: CASGLSRPRIYGYTF. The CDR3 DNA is TGTGCTAGTGGTTTGTCGCGTCCGAGGATCTATGGCTACACCTTC.

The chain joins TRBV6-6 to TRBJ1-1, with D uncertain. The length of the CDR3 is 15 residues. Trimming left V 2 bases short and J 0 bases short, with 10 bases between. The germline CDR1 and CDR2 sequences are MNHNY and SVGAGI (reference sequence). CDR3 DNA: TGTGCCAGCAGTTACGCCGCGGGTATGAACACTGAAGCTTTCTTT. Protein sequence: CASSYAAGMNTEAFF.

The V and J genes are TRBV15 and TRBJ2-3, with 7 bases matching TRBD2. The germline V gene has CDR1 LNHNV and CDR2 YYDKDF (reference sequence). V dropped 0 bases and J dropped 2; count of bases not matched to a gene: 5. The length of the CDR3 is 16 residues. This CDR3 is CATSRDWGGNTDTQYF. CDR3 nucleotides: TGTGCCACCAGCAGAGATTGGGGGGGGAACACAGATACGCAGTATTTT.

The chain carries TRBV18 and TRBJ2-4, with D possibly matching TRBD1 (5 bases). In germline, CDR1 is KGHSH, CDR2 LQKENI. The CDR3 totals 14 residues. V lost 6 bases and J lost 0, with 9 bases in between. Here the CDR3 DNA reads TGTGCCAGCTCCCCAGGGCTAGCCAAAAACATTCAGTACTTC. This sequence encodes CASSPGLAKNIQYF.

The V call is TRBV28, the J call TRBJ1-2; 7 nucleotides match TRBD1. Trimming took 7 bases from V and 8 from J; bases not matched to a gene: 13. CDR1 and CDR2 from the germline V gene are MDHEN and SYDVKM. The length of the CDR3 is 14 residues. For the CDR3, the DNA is TGTGCCAGCACCCCCACCGACAGGGCCTACGGCTACACCTTC. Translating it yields CASTPTDRAYGYTF.

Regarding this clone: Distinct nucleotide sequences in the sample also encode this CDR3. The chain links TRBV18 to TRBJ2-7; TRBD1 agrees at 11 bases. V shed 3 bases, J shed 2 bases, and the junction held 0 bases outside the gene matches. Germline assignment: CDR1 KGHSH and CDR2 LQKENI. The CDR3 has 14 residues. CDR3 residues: CASSPGQGAYEQYF. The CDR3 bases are TGTGCCAGCTCACCGGGACAGGGGGCCTACGAGCAGTACTTC.

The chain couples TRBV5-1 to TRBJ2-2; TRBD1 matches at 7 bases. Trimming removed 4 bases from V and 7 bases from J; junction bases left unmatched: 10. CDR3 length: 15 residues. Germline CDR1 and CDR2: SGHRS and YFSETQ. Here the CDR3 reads CASSNTGVEGGELFF. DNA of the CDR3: TGCGCCAGCAGCAATACAGGGGTGGAAGGCGGGGAGCTGTTTTTT.

For the CDR3, the DNA is TGTGCCAGCAGCTTACCAGGAGATACGCAGTATTTT. Translating gives CASSLPGDTQYF. The J gene is TRBJ2-3, the V gene TRBV7-2; no clear D. The V gene lost 2 bases and the J gene lost 5 bases, with 5 bases spanning the gap. The CDR3 runs 12 residues. Germline CDR1 SGHTA, CDR2 FQGNSA.

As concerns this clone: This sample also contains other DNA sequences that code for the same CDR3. The CDR3 sequence is CASSSGQGTEAFF. Here the CDR3 DNA reads TGTGCCAGCAGCTCAGGACAGGGGACTGAAGCTTTCTTT. The chain recombines TRBV7-3 with TRBJ1-1; 9 bases match TRBD1. The V segment lost 4 bases and the J segment 5 bases; nucleotides outside the gene matches: 2. The CDR3 is made up of 13 amino acids. CDR1 and CDR2 (germline): SGHTA, FQGTGA.

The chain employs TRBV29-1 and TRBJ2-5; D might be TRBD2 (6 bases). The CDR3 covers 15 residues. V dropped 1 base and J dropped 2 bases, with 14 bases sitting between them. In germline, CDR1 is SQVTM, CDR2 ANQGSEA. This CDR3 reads CSVEVRAGFQETQYF. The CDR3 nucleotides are TGCAGCGTTGAAGTGAGGGCGGGATTTCAAGAGACCCAGTACTTC.

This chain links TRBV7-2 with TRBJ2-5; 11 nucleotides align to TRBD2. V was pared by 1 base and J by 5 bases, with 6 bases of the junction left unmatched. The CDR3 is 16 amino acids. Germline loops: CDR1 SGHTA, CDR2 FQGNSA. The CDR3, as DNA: TGTGCCAGCAGCTTAGTTCTTAGCGGGGGGGCGGAGACCCAGTACTTC. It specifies CASSLVLSGGAETQYF.

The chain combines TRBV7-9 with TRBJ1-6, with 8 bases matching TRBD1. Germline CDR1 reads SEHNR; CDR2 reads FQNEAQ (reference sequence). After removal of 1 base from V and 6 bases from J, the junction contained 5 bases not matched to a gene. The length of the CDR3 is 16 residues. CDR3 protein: CASSLGIQGVNSPLHF. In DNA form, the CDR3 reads TGTGCCAGCAGCTTAGGTATACAGGGGGTTAATTCACCCCTCCACTTT.

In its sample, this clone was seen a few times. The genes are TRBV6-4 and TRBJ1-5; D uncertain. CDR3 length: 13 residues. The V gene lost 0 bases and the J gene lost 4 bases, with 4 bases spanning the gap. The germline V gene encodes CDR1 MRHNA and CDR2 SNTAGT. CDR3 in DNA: TGTGCCAGCAGTGACTCATCTAATCAGCCCCAGCATTTT. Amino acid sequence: CASSDSSNQPQHF.